These T cell receptor beta chains were read from a single sample in a study of T-cell memory formation after mild COVID-19. MiXCR was run by TCRdb on the 5' RACE reads, yielding one entry per CDR3 protein. In the table there are approximately 110,000 distinct CDR3 sequences, 22% of which are singletons. The sequenced material came from PBMCs or a T cell subset sorted from them (not recorded which). These receptors all come from a man aged 18 to 29 who had mild COVID-19 (a few samples of this study predate the infection). Cell type and time point are not known. Each CDR3 is given with its conserved first and last residue. The D gene is left open where the match is weak. Not every row has a clone size; where given, it reads once, few, many or a size class.

abundance	j_gene	v_gene	d_gene	CDR3aa	CDR3nt
few	TRBJ2-7	TRBV7-9	NA	CASSSALAGAISYEQYF	TGTGCCAGCAGCTCAGCCTTGGCAGGGGCCATCTCCTACGAGCAGTACTTC
NA	TRBJ1-2	TRBV27	TRBD1	CASRGQGGDYGYTF	TGTGCCAGCAGAGGACAGGGCGGAGACTATGGCTACACCTTC
few	TRBJ1-5	TRBV6-2/TRBV6-3	NA	CASRPGPIQPQHF	TGTGCCAGCAGGCCGGGACCAATCCAGCCCCAGCATTTT
few	TRBJ2-1	TRBV20-1	NA	CSARVPRRGNEQFF	TGCAGTGCTAGAGTCCCGCGCAGGGGCAATGAGCAGTTCTTC
NA	TRBJ2-1	TRBV12-3/TRBV12-4	NA	CASSLAVFERNEQFF	TGTGCCAGCAGTTTAGCGGTTTTCGAGAGGAATGAGCAGTTCTTC
few	TRBJ1-2	TRBV7-9	NA	CASSSVSNYGYTF	TGTGCCAGCAGCTCCGTTTCTAACTATGGCTACACCTTC
few	TRBJ2-1	TRBV7-9	NA	CATRDYNEQFF	TGTGCCACCCGGGACTACAATGAGCAGTTCTTC
NA	TRBJ2-3	TRBV7-9	TRBD1	CASSSPGDRLNTDTQYF	TGTGCCAGCAGCTCCCCGGGGGACAGGCTAAACACAGATACGCAGTATTTT
NA	TRBJ1-1	TRBV4-1	NA	CASSQGDGETDTEAFF	TGCGCCAGCAGCCAAGGGGATGGAGAGACGGACACTGAAGCTTTCTTT
few	TRBJ1-4	TRBV7-9	NA	CASSLTGQEKLFF	TGTGCCAGCAGCTTAACGGGACAAGAAAAACTGTTTTTT
few	TRBJ2-6	TRBV29-1	NA	CSVSAGGAGANVLTF	TGCAGCGTTTCCGCAGGGGGGGCTGGGGCCAACGTCCTGACTTTC
NA	TRBJ2-7	TRBV4-1	NA	CASSQVLSGRSYEQYF	TGCGCCAGCAGCCAAGTCTTATCGGGTCGCTCCTACGAGCAGTACTTC
few	TRBJ1-5	TRBV7-2	NA	CASSLGDSNQPQHF	TGTGCCAGCAGCTTAGGGGACAGCAATCAGCCCCAGCATTTT
few	TRBJ1-2	TRBV19	NA	CASSMAPGRTVYGYTF	TGTGCCAGTAGTATGGCCCCGGGACGGACCGTCTATGGCTACACCTTC
NA	TRBJ2-6	TRBV4-2	TRBD1	CASSQGDSLTF	TGTGCCAGCAGCCAAGGGGACAGCTTGACTTTC
few	TRBJ1-5	TRBV6-6	NA	CATKLGSQPQHF	TGTGCCACCAAGCTTGGGTCTCAGCCCCAGCATTTT
NA	TRBJ2-7	TRBV4-3	TRBD1	CASSQERWDSHEQYF	TGCGCCAGCAGCCAAGAGAGGTGGGACAGTCACGAGCAGTACTTC
NA	TRBJ2-5	TRBV18	NA	CASSVGGESYQETQYF	TGTGCCAGCTCCGTGGGGGGCGAATCGTACCAAGAGACCCAGTACTTC
NA	TRBJ2-2	TRBV10-3	NA	CAITPALGTGELFF	TGTGCCATCACCCCCGCCCTGGGCACCGGGGAGCTGTTTTTT
NA	TRBJ2-7	TRBV6-1	NA	CASSINRDHEQYF	TGTGCCAGCAGCATTAACAGGGACCACGAGCAGTACTTC
NA	TRBJ2-2	TRBV12-3/TRBV12-4	TRBD2	CASLTSGNTGELFF	TGTGCCAGCCTCACTAGCGGGAACACCGGGGAGCTGTTTTTT
NA	TRBJ2-3	TRBV4-3	NA	CASSQAGYTDTQYF	TGCGCCAGCAGCCAGGCAGGGTACACAGATACGCAGTATTTT
NA	TRBJ2-1	TRBV12-3/TRBV12-4	NA	CASFPEDSYNEQFF	TGTGCCAGCTTCCCGGAGGACTCCTACAATGAGCAGTTCTTC
many	TRBJ2-3	TRBV6-5	TRBD1	CASSYSVQGVDTDTQYF	TGTGCCAGCAGTTACTCGGTCCAGGGGGTGGACACAGATACGCAGTATTTT
NA	TRBJ1-1	TRBV4-1	NA	CASSQVDVNTEAFF	TGCGCCAGCAGCCAAGTGGACGTGAACACTGAAGCTTTCTTT
NA	TRBJ2-3	TRBV6-4	TRBD2	CASSEAGGSTDTQYF	TGTGCCAGCAGTGAAGCGGGGGGGAGCACAGATACGCAGTATTTT
NA	TRBJ1-5	TRBV7-6	NA	CASSRAGNQPQHF	TGTGCCAGCAGCCGAGCAGGCAATCAGCCCCAGCATTTT
many	TRBJ2-2	TRBV4-1	NA	CASSHGPTGELFF	TGCGCCAGCAGCCATGGACCAACCGGGGAGCTGTTTTTT
NA	TRBJ1-5	TRBV6-2/TRBV6-3	TRBD1	CASSLTGAADQPQHF	TGTGCCAGCAGTCTTACAGGGGCCGCAGATCAGCCCCAGCATTTT
NA	TRBJ2-6	TRBV5-6	NA	CASSLWGAPLPGANVLTF	TGTGCCAGCAGCTTGTGGGGGGCCCCCCTCCCTGGGGCCAACGTCCTGACTTTC
few	TRBJ2-2	TRBV12-3/TRBV12-4	TRBD2	CASSGAGELGELFF	TGTGCCAGCAGTGGAGCGGGGGAGCTTGGGGAGCTGTTTTTT
NA	TRBJ2-5	TRBV7-8	NA	CASSRDRHGGETQYF	TGTGCCAGCAGCCGGGACAGGCACGGGGGGGAGACCCAGTACTTC
few	TRBJ2-3	TRBV5-1	NA	CASSLTSGVSTDTQYF	TGCGCCAGCAGCTTAACTAGTGGAGTTAGCACAGATACGCAGTATTTT
many	TRBJ1-1	TRBV9	TRBD1	CASSPRDRLNTEAFF	TGTGCCAGCAGCCCCCGGGACAGACTAAACACTGAAGCTTTCTTT
few	TRBJ2-3	TRBV12-3/TRBV12-4	NA	CASTGGTAESSTDTQYF	TGTGCCAGCACCGGGGGGACAGCCGAGTCTAGCACAGATACGCAGTATTTT
few	TRBJ2-5	TRBV7-6	NA	CASSPEWETQYF	TGTGCCAGCAGCCCCGAGTGGGAGACCCAGTACTTC
NA	TRBJ2-7	TRBV7-9	TRBD1	CASSPTGALYEQYF	TGTGCCAGCAGCCCGACAGGGGCTCTTTACGAGCAGTACTTC
NA	TRBJ2-5	TRBV12-3/TRBV12-4	TRBD2	CASSSGLGGETQYF	TGTGCCAGCAGTTCAGGACTAGGCGGAGAGACCCAGTACTTC
few	TRBJ2-2	TRBV4-2	NA	CASSQERAGELFF	TGTGCCAGCAGCCAAGAGAGGGCCGGGGAGCTGTTTTTT
NA	TRBJ1-5	TRBV20-1	TRBD1	CSAAHPGTGSNQPQHF	TGCAGTGCCGCCCATCCCGGGACAGGGTCCAATCAGCCCCAGCATTTT
NA	TRBJ2-3	TRBV27	NA	CASSLQVGLTDTQYF	TGTGCCAGCAGTTTGCAGGTTGGGTTGACAGATACGCAGTATTTT
few	TRBJ1-2	TRBV7-9	NA	CASNRDGGYTF	TGTGCCAGTAACCGGGACGGTGGCTACACCTTC
few	TRBJ1-1	TRBV7-9	NA	CASSQDRNTEAFF	TGTGCCAGCAGCCAAGACAGGAACACTGAAGCTTTCTTT
many	TRBJ2-1	TRBV6-4	TRBD2	CASSEDVAGSSEQFF	TGTGCCAGCAGTGAAGATGTAGCGGGGTCGAGTGAGCAGTTCTTC
many	TRBJ2-2	TRBV9	TRBD2	CASSVAGGELFF	TGTGCCAGCAGCGTAGCGGGGGGAGAGCTGTTTTTT
few	TRBJ1-5	TRBV5-1	TRBD1	CASSRDRAFGQPQHF	TGCGCCAGCAGCCGAGACAGGGCGTTTGGGCAGCCCCAGCATTTT
few	TRBJ1-3	TRBV4-1	NA	CASSLTPMSDLASGNTIYF	TGCGCCAGCAGTCTCACTCCAATGTCCGACCTAGCCTCTGGAAACACCATATATTTT
few	TRBJ2-3	TRBV7-6	NA	CASSLEVGASGTDTQYF	TGTGCCAGCAGCTTAGAGGTGGGGGCAAGCGGCACAGATACGCAGTATTTT
NA	TRBJ1-4	TRBV7-9	NA	CASSLRTTNEKLFF	TGTGCCAGCAGCTTGCGTACAACTAATGAAAAACTGTTTTTT
few	TRBJ2-3	TRBV5-6	NA	CASSLEVDTQYF	TGTGCCAGCAGCTTGGAAGTGGATACGCAGTATTTT
NA	TRBJ2-2	TRBV7-2	TRBD1	CASSRDRGGTGELFF	TGTGCCAGCAGCCGGGACAGGGGTGGGACCGGGGAGCTGTTTTTT
NA	TRBJ2-1	TRBV12-3/TRBV12-4	TRBD2	CASTENRGLSNEQFF	TGTGCCAGCACCGAGAACCGGGGACTAAGTAATGAGCAGTTCTTC
few	TRBJ2-1	TRBV3-1	NA	CASSTRGSSYNEQFF	TGTGCCAGCAGCACTCGGGGTAGCTCCTACAATGAGCAGTTCTTC